Listed below are T cell receptor beta chains from one sample, sequenced in a study of blood T cell repertoires in COVID-19. This table comes from immunoSEQ multiplex PCR, and its TCRdb copy is limited to in-frame clones, with some not included. This sample yields under 300,000 clones, of which 70% to 90% are seen a single time; approximately 10% belongs to the top ten. Sequencing was carried out using peripheral blood. The receptors stem from a woman aged 70-85 years with acute or convalescent COVID-19. Each CDR3 is given with its conserved first and last residue. Fields, in order: V gene, J gene, D gene, clone size, CDR3 DNA, CDR3 protein. A D gene is named only where the DNA matches it firmly. Size is omitted from some rows. Given values are once, few, many or a class for expanded clones.

TRBV7-2	TRBJ2-7	.	.	TGTGCCAGCAGTCTTTCGACAGGCTACGAGCAGTACTTC	CASSLSTGYEQYF
TRBV7-2	TRBJ2-3	.	few	TGTGCCAGCAGCTTACTAAGCACAGATACGCAGTATTTT	CASSLLSTDTQYF
TRBV15	TRBJ2-2	TRBD1	once	TGTGCCACAACCCTCCAACCCCAGGGGGCGGGCGGGGAGCTGTTTTTT	CATTLQPQGAGGELFF
TRBV29-1	TRBJ1-2	.	.	TGCAGCGTTGAAGCTGCGGAAAACTATGGCTACACCTTC	CSVEAAENYGYTF
TRBV3-1/TRBV3-2	TRBJ1-1	TRBD1	.	TGTGCCAGCAGCCAAAGGGGACAGAGGAACACTGAAGCTTTCTTT	CASSQRGQRNTEAFF
TRBV7-9	TRBJ1-2	.	.	TGTGCCAGCAGCTCCCAGGGTAGTGGCTACACCTTC	CASSSQGSGYTF
TRBV12-5	TRBJ1-3	.	.	TGTGCTAGTGGTTTGGGCCCCGGGCAGGGGGGAAACACCATATATTTT	CASGLGPGQGGNTIYF
TRBV15	TRBJ2-1	.	.	TGTGCCACCAGCAGAGCTGGGGGCTGGGAGATCCAGTTCTTC	CATSRAGGWEIQFF
TRBV7-2	TRBJ2-3	TRBD2	.	TGTGCCAGCAGCGTGGGGACTAGCATCACAGATACGCAGTATTTT	CASSVGTSITDTQYF
TRBV5-8	TRBJ2-7	.	few	TGTGCCAGCAGCTTGGGAGGGCAGACTGTACTCTCGGCGTACTTC	CASSLGGQTVLSAYF
TRBV25-1	TRBJ1-2	.	.	TGTGCCAGCAGTGAACAGGGAAACTATGGCTACACCTTC	CASSEQGNYGYTF
TRBV2	TRBJ2-1	TRBD2	.	TGTGCCAGCAGTGTGGGCGGGGGGCCCGCGAGCTCCTACAATGAGCAGTTCTTC	CASSVGGGPASSYNEQFF
TRBV4-1	TRBJ2-2	TRBD1	.	TGCGCCAGCAGGGGGACAGGGGGAGGCGGGGAGCTGTTTTTT	CASRGTGGGGELFF
TRBV30	TRBJ1-2	.	.	TGTGCCTTGGACGCGGGTACCTCTTATGGCTACACCTTC	CALDAGTSYGYTF
TRBV7-9	TRBJ1-5	TRBD1	.	TGTGCCAGCAGCTTAGGACAGGGGGCTAGCAATCAGCCCCAGCATTTT	CASSLGQGASNQPQHF
TRBV30	TRBJ1-4	.	.	TGTGTAGTCCAGGCCTTTAAAAAACTGTTTTTT	CVVQAFKKLFF
TRBV15	TRBJ2-3	TRBD2	.	TGTGCCACCAGCGGACTAGCGGGGTTTCCGGATACGCAGTATTTT	CATSGLAGFPDTQYF
TRBV7-9	TRBJ1-1	.	.	TGTGCCAGCAGCTTAGGTCCGGGTAACACTGAAGCTTTCTTT	CASSLGPGNTEAFF
TRBV5-1	TRBJ2-2	TRBD2	.	TGCGCCAGCAGCTTTAGCGGGGGGGCCCCCGGGGAGCTGTTTTTT	CASSFSGGAPGELFF